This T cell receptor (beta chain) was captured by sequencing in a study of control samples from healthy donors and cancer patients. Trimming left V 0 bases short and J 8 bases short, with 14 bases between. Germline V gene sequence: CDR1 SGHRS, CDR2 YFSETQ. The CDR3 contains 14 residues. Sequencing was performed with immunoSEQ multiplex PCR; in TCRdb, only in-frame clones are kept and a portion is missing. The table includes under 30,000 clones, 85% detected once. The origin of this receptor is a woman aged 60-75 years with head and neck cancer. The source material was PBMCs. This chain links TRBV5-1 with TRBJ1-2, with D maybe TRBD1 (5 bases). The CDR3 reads CASSLGWGDSGYTF. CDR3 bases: TGCGCCAGCAGCTTGGGATGGGGGGATTCGGGCTACACCTTC.